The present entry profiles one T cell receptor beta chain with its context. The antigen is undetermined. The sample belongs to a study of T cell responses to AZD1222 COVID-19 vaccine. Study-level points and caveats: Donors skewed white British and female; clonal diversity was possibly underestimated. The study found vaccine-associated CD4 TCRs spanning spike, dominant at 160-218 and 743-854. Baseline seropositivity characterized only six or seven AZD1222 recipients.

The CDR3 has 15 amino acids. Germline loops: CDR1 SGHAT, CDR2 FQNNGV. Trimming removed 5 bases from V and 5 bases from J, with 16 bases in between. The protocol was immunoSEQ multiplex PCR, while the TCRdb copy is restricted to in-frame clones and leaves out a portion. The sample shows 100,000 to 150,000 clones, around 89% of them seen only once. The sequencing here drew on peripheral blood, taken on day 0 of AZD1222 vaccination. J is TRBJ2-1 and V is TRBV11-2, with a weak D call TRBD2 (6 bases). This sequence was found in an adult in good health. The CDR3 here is CASSPTAGINNEQFF. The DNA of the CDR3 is TGTGCCAGCAGCCCCACGGCGGGAATCAACAATGAGCAGTTCTTC.